The next 27 T cell receptor beta chains were all read from a single sample in a study of cytomegalovirus exposure and HLA in healthy donors. Primers for the PCR totalled 60 Vbeta and 13 Jbeta. TCRdb's table, derived via immunoSEQ multiplex PCR, lists solely in-frame clones and lacks some. Of some 98,000 clones listed, about 81% are singletons. Material: PBMCs. These receptors all come from a man aged 40-49 years in good health and CMV-seronegative.

The J gene is TRBJ2-7, the V gene TRBV7-6; TRBD2 matches 7 bases. J gave up 1 base and V 5 bases, and 5 bases lay outside the gene matches. Germline V gene sequence: CDR1 SGHVS, CDR2 FNYEAQ. This CDR3 region has 14 residues. The chain's CDR3 is CASSHGTTSYEQYF. The CDR3 DNA reads TGTGCCAGCAGCCACGGGACTACTTCCTACGAGCAGTACTTC.

The V call is TRBV5-1, the J call TRBJ1-3, with 8 nucleotides matching TRBD1. The V gene's germline CDR1 is SGHRS and CDR2 YFSETQ. V was clipped by 1 base and J by 6 bases; unmatched bases: 6. CDR3 length: 15 amino acids. DNA for the CDR3: TGCGCCAGCAGCTTGTCTGGACAGGGTGCAAACACCATATATTTT. Protein sequence: CASSLSGQGANTIYF.

CDR3 sequence: CASSELAGTTDTQYF. CDR3 nucleotides: TGTGCCAGCAGTGAGCTAGCGGGTACCACAGATACGCAGTATTTT. The genes are TRBV6-1 and TRBJ2-3; 8 bases map to TRBD2. V lost 3 bases to trimming and J lost 2 bases; unmatched junction nucleotides: 4. The CDR3 spans 15 residues. Germline assignment: CDR1 MNHNS and CDR2 SASEGT.

The V call is TRBV27, the J call TRBJ2-3; D is possibly TRBD2 (5 bases). Germline V gene lookup returns CDR1 MNHEY and CDR2 SMNVEV (reference sequence). The CDR3 is made up of 15 amino acids. Trimming shortened V by 3 bases and J by 6 bases, and 16 bases separated the two germline ends. The DNA of the CDR3 is TGTGCCAGCAGTTTGTCTAGCCACGAAGGGGATACGCAGTATTTT. It encodes CASSLSSHEGDTQYF.

The V gene is TRBV19, the J gene TRBJ2-3; a possible D gene is TRBD1 (6 bases). V shed 4 bases and J shed 2 bases, with 10 bases lying between them. Germline V gives CDR1 LNHDA, CDR2 SQIVND (reference sequence). The CDR3 contains 14 residues. In nucleotides, the CDR3 is TGTGCCAGTAGTAAAGGACAGAACACAGATACGCAGTATTTT. Translated, it gives CASSKGQNTDTQYF. The full variable domain, its missing parts supplied by reference TRBV19 and TRBJ2-3, is DGGITQSPKYLFRKEGQNVTLSCEQNLNHDAMYWYRQDPGQGLRLIYYSQIVNDFQKGDIAEGYSVSREKKESFPLTVTSAQKNPTAFYLCASSKGQNTDTQYFGPGTRLTVL.

The chain joins TRBV29-1 to TRBJ2-3, with a weak D call TRBD2 (7 bases). This CDR3 comprises 14 residues. The germline CDR1 and CDR2 sequences are SQVTM and ANQGSEA. Trimming pared 5 bases from V and 1 base from J, leaving 13 bases between. The CDR3 DNA reads as TGCAGCGTTAAAAGGGGGGGGCGCACAGATACGCAGTATTTT. Protein sequence: CSVKRGGRTDTQYF.

The CDR3, as DNA: TGTGCCAGCAGCACCGGACAGGGTGATTCACCCCTCCACTTT. Translated, it gives CASSTGQGDSPLHF. The rearrangement joins TRBV5-8 to TRBJ1-6, with 8 nucleotides matching TRBD1. Germline lookup yields CDR1 SGHTS and CDR2 YDEGEE. Germline trimming cut 4 bases from V and 8 bases from J; bases unmatched to any gene: 5. CDR3 length: 14 residues.

The rearrangement joins TRBV29-1 to TRBJ1-2; D is unresolved. V was clipped by 3 bases and J by 0 bases, with 8 bases between them. The length of the CDR3 is 13 residues. Germline values: CDR1 SQVTM, CDR2 ANQGSEA. CDR3 residues: CSVEEGPNYGYTF. For the CDR3, the DNA is TGCAGCGTTGAGGAGGGCCCTAACTATGGCTACACCTTC.

This clone has a single count. The chain carries TRBV15 and TRBJ1-5; D may be TRBD1 (5 bases). CDR3 length: 15 residues. CDR1 and CDR2 from the germline V gene are LNHNV and YYDKDF (reference sequence). V dropped 0 bases and J dropped 3 bases, with 9 bases sitting between them. The CDR3 region is CATSRDPGNNQPQHF. The CDR3 bases are TGTGCCACCAGCAGAGATCCAGGGAACAATCAGCCCCAGCATTTT.

The chain employs TRBV7-8 and TRBJ2-6; 7 bases fit TRBD1. The V gene's germline CDR1 is SGHVS and CDR2 FQNEAQ. The trim removed 5 bases at V and 8 bases at J, leaving 18 bases unmatched. The CDR3 length is 18 residues. The CDR3 DNA reads TGTGCCAGCAGCCGCCGGGACAGTGCTCTCCCTTACACCAACGTCCTGACTTTC. Translating it yields CASSRRDSALPYTNVLTF. The full variable domain, its missing parts supplied by reference TRBV7-8 and TRBJ2-6, is GAGVSQSPRYKVAKRGQDVALRCDPISGHVSLFWYQQALGQGPEFLTYFQNEAQLDKSGLPSDRFFAERPEGSVSTLKIQRTQQEDSAVYLCASSRRDSALPYTNVLTFGAGSRLTVL.

The genes are TRBV7-9 and TRBJ1-1, with TRBD1 matching 8 bases. This CDR3 is built from 14 residues. The V gene's germline CDR1 is SEHNR and CDR2 FQNEAQ (reference sequence). After removal of 4 bases from V and 4 bases from J, the junction contained 5 bases not matched to a gene. CDR3 in DNA: TGTGCCAGCAGCTCGGACAGGGCTGGCACTGAAGCTTTCTTT. Amino acids: CASSSDRAGTEAFF.

The rearrangement links TRBV7-9 to TRBJ1-1; 9 nucleotides line up with TRBD1. Trimming took 6 bases from V and 4 from J; bases not matched to a gene: 12. Germline CDR1 reads SEHNR; CDR2 reads FQNEAQ (reference sequence). The CDR3 spans 16 residues. The CDR3 nucleotides are TGTGCCAGCAGTCCACGACAGGGGGACGCCGGCACTGAAGCTTTCTTT. Encoded protein: CASSPRQGDAGTEAFF.

With respect to this clone: One end of the junction is discordant with germline, which a read error may explain. The gene calls are TRBV11-3 and TRBJ2-5; TRBD1 aligns across 8 bases. Germline V lookup: CDR1 SGHNT, CDR2 YENEEA. The CDR3 length is 13 residues. The CDR3 reads CASSPGTGEAQYF. CDR3 bases: TGTGCCAGCAGCCCCGGGACAGGAGAGGCCCAGTACTTC. The full variable domain, in which reference TRBV11-3 and TRBJ2-5 provide the parts outside the CDR3, is EAGVVQSPRYKIIEKKQPVAFWCNPISGHNTLYWYLQNLGQGPELLIRYENEEAVDDSQLPKDRFSAERLKGVDSTLKIQPAELGDSAVYLCASSPGTGEAQYFGPGTRLLVL.

DNA of the CDR3: TGTGCCAGCTCACCGGTTCAGGCCGGGCAGGGGACTGAAGCTTTCTTT. Protein sequence: CASSPVQAGQGTEAFF. J is TRBJ1-1 and V is TRBV18, with D perhaps matching TRBD1 (6 bases). Trimming shortened V by 3 bases and J by 5 bases, and 19 bases separated the two germline ends. This CDR3 region has 16 residues. The germline V gene encodes CDR1 KGHSH and CDR2 LQKENI.

This sequence joins TRBV5-1 and TRBJ2-7, with unresolved D. Between the trimmed V and J ends, which lost 0 bases and 3 bases, there was a span of 10 bases. Germline CDR1 is SGHRS and CDR2 is YFSETQ. The CDR3 has 14 amino acids. The CDR3 spells CASSLGRVSYEQYF. The DNA of the CDR3 is TGCGCCAGCAGCTTGGGCCGGGTGAGCTACGAGCAGTACTTC.

The CDR3 here is CSVEFTGQVTEAFF. DNA of the CDR3: TGCAGCGTTGAATTCACAGGGCAGGTCACTGAAGCTTTCTTT. This rearrangement joins TRBV29-1 to TRBJ1-1; TRBD1 might be the D (6 bases). Trimming pared 2 bases from V and 4 bases from J, leaving 14 bases between. The CDR3 is made up of 14 amino acids. Germline lookup yields CDR1 SQVTM and CDR2 ANQGSEA.

As concerns this clone: At one boundary the junction diverges from the germline segment, which might be a read error. The chain joins TRBV12-5 to TRBJ2-5; D gene uncertain. The CDR3 sequence is 11 residues long. The germline V gene encodes CDR1 LGHNT and CDR2 FRNRAP. Here the CDR3 reads CASGLVQSQYF. The CDR3 DNA reads as TGTGCTAGTGGTCTGGTACAATCCCAGTACTTC.

The V and J genes are TRBV21-1 and TRBJ2-1; the table's D call of TRBD2 was not tested on the DNA. TRBV21-1 is a known pseudogene. The CDR3 has 19 amino acids. The CDR3 region is CASSKSHRVTSGGEGEQFF. In DNA, the CDR3 is TGTGCCAGCAGCAAGTCACACAGGGTGACTAGCGGGGGGGAGGGTGAGCAGTTCTTC.

The chain carries TRBV7-2 and TRBJ2-4, with 8 bases matching TRBD2. Germline V gene sequence: CDR1 SGHTA, CDR2 FQGNSA. The trim removed 1 base at V and 0 bases at J, leaving 5 bases unmatched. This CDR3 is 17 amino acids long. The CDR3 DNA sequence: TGTGCCAGCAGCTTAGTCGGGGGGGCCCTAGCCAAAAACATTCAGTACTTC. Protein: CASSLVGGALAKNIQYF.

V and J are TRBV7-8 and TRBJ1-6; maybe TRBD1 (5 bases). The ends were cut back, 2 bases at V and 7 bases at J, with 9 bases in the middle. The CDR3 runs 14 residues. The germline gives CDR1 SGHVS, CDR2 FQNEAQ. The CDR3 coding sequence is TGTGCCAGCAGCTTACAGGGTCAGAATTCACCCCTCCACTTT. It is translated as CASSLQGQNSPLHF.

This rearrangement joins TRBV19 to TRBJ2-7; 8 bases match TRBD1. From germline, CDR1 is LNHDA and CDR2 SQIVND (reference sequence). V trimming: 3 bases; J trimming: 5 bases; junction bases outside the gene matches: 3. The CDR3 consists of 13 residues. As DNA, the CDR3 is TGTGCCAGTAGTATTCCAGGGGGCAACGAGCAGTACTTC. This sequence encodes CASSIPGGNEQYF.

The chain carries TRBV27 and TRBJ2-1, with 11 nucleotides matching TRBD2. Germline loops: CDR1 MNHEY, CDR2 SMNVEV (reference sequence). V lost 4 bases to trimming and J lost 5 bases; unmatched junction nucleotides: 10. This CDR3 region has 17 residues. As DNA, the CDR3 is TGTGCCAGCAGTTCGGGGTTACTAGCGGGGGCCCACAATGAGCAGTTCTTC. Its protein is CASSSGLLAGAHNEQFF.

This clone has a handful of counts. This CDR3 reads CASSPGTLNTGELFF. CDR3 nucleotides: TGTGCCAGCAGCCCCGGGACATTGAACACCGGGGAGCTGTTTTTT. This chain joins TRBV11-2 and TRBJ2-2; maybe TRBD1 (6 bases). V shed 5 bases and J shed 1 base, with 11 bases lying between them. The germline CDR1 and CDR2 sequences are SGHAT and FQNNGV. The CDR3 is 15 amino acids.

This rearrangement joins TRBV21-1 to TRBJ1-1; TRBD1 is taken as the D call from the table, unchecked against the DNA. TRBV21-1 constitutes a pseudogene. This CDR3 comprises 21 residues. The chain's CDR3 is CASRENENLTGGRNMNTEAFF. CDR3 nucleotide sequence: TGTGCCAGCAGAGAAAACGAAAATTTGACAGGGGGCCGTAACATGAACACTGAAGCTTTCTTT.

The V gene is TRBV19, the J gene TRBJ1-5; the D gene is possibly TRBD1 (6 bases). The germline V gene has CDR1 LNHDA and CDR2 SQIVND (reference sequence). The CDR3 extends over 15 amino acids. Deletions cut 1 base from V and 2 bases from J, with 9 bases between. The CDR3 region is CASSIGAGGNQPQHF. Here the CDR3 DNA reads TGTGCCAGTAGTATAGGTGCAGGGGGCAATCAGCCCCAGCATTTT.

DNA of the CDR3: TGCGCCAGCAGCAGGGACAGAGTTAGCACAGATACGCAGTATTTT. It is translated as CASSRDRVSTDTQYF. The chain uses TRBV5-1 and TRBJ2-3; 7 positions match TRBD1. The CDR3 has 15 residues. V was clipped by 4 bases and J by 0 bases; unmatched bases: 5. Germline-derived CDR1 and CDR2 are SGHRS and YFSETQ.

This clone was seen a handful of times. This chain joins TRBV4-1 and TRBJ2-7; 9 bases line up with TRBD1. Germline trimming cut 2 bases from V and 7 bases from J; bases unmatched to any gene: 18. The CDR3 totals 18 residues. CDR1 and CDR2 from the germline V gene are MGHRA and YSYEKL. In nucleotides, the CDR3 is TGCGCCAGCAGCCAACTACAAAGCCGGGACAGGGAAAGTGTAGAGCAGTACTTC. Its translation: CASSQLQSRDRESVEQYF.